Given below is one T cell receptor beta chain in context. The data were taken from a study of blood T cell repertoires in COVID-19. Study information: Acute and convalescent COVID-19 samples came from the United States, Italy and Spain. T cells, B-cell-depleted T cells, or PBMCs supplied cDNA or gDNA.

Per the original data handling: Cell counts per sample came from amplifying reference gene primers. Sequencing was performed with immunoSEQ multiplex PCR; in TCRdb, only in-frame clones are kept and a portion is missing. V, J and clone size derive from that table, while D and trimming were established from the DNA sequence. Among around 100,000 clones listed, 85% were seen once. The CDR3 runs 13 residues. Germline loops: CDR1 SGHNT, CDR2 YYREEE (reference sequence). V gave up 1 base and J gave up 8 bases, with 9 bases separating them. The receptor was derived from a man between 50 and 59 years old with active or convalescent COVID-19. The chain has TRBV5-4 and TRBJ1-4; D ambiguous. Input material: peripheral blood. CDR3 amino acids: CASSLRHGEKLFF. For the CDR3, the DNA is TGTGCCAGCAGCTTGAGACATGGAGAAAAACTGTTTTTT.